These 4 T cell receptor beta chains came from one sample sequenced in a study of shared clonotypes between healthy human individuals. TCRdb keeps only in-frame clones here, not all; method: immunoSEQ multiplex PCR. The sample yields around 1.5 million clones, 95% to 99% seen once. Sequenced sample: naive CD4+ T cells sorted from blood. Noted subset: CD45RA+ positively selected. The source is a man aged 30 to 39 in good health.

The V and J genes are TRBV19 and TRBJ2-7, with D maybe TRBD1 (6 bases). Between the trimmed V and J ends, which lost 9 bases and 10 bases, there was a span of 19 bases. Germline CDR1 LNHDA, CDR2 SQIVND (reference sequence). CDR3 length: 12 residues. The CDR3 coding sequence is TGTGCCAGCAGACAGGTGGCCGGCGAACAGTACTTC. It codes for CASRQVAGEQYF.

This clone was seen only once. This chain joins TRBV28 and TRBJ1-5; 11 bases agree with TRBD1. The V gene's germline CDR1 is MDHEN and CDR2 SYDVKM. J was trimmed by 6 bases and V by 8 bases; bases with no gene match: 6. This CDR3 comprises 14 residues. CDR3 amino acids: CASGRTGGVQPQHF. CDR3 DNA sequence: TGTGCCAGCGGTAGGACAGGGGGCGTTCAGCCCCAGCATTTT.

This chain connects TRBV5-4 to TRBJ1-2; 7 nucleotides match TRBD1. With 3 bases clipped from V and 4 bases from J, the junction kept 18 bases outside the gene matches. This CDR3 region has 18 residues. CDR1 SGHNT and CDR2 YYREEE come from the germline V gene (reference sequence). Here the CDR3 reads CASSSEHDRDSLRYGYTF. The CDR3 DNA reads TGTGCCAGCAGCTCGGAGCACGACCGGGACAGCTTGCGCTATGGCTACACCTTC.

Concerning this clone itself: Other DNA variants within this sample encode the same CDR3. This chain links TRBV18 with TRBJ1-1; no clear D gene. The CDR3 totals 12 residues. Per the germline V gene, CDR1 is KGHSH and CDR2 is LQKENI. V gave up 3 bases and J gave up 3 bases, with 5 bases separating them. The DNA of the CDR3 is TGTGCCAGCTCACCTCGGGACACTGAAGCTTTCTTT. Amino acid sequence: CASSPRDTEAFF.